These 14 T cell receptor beta chains came from one sample sequenced in a study of blood T cell repertoires in COVID-19 (dated by TCRdb to 2019 to 2021). Preparation of the library involved the immunoSEQ multiplex PCR assay. Sourced from immuneACCESS, this table was stored by TCRdb with only in-frame sequences that have V and J called. A share of the clones is absent; for the studies checked, an unresolved V gene accounts for under half, and the remainder has no known explanation. This sample gives around 210,000 clones in total; 70% to 90% of them show up just once. 0.95% of the sample goes to the ten largest clones. The sample was peripheral blood. The source is a man between 60 and 75 years old with COVID-19, enrolled during active disease.

The chain has TRBV23-1 and TRBJ1-1, with D maybe TRBD1 (5 bases). TRBV23-1 is sorted into the ORF group, with uncertain function. The CDR3 has 14 residues. V was cut by 4 bases and J by 4 bases, with 13 bases left in between. The CDR3 region is CASSPAWTSTEAFF. The CDR3 region has the DNA TGCGCCAGCAGTCCCGCCTGGACAAGCACTGAAGCTTTCTTT.

This chain uses TRBV7-8 with TRBJ1-1, with D possibly matching TRBD1 (6 bases). The CDR3 is made up of 15 amino acids. Germline CDR1 SGHVS, CDR2 FQNEAQ. V lost 4 bases to trimming and J lost 1 base, with 13 bases between them. DNA for the CDR3: TGTGCCAGCAGCTCCCCCGGGACACAGAACACTGAAGCTTTCTTT. It yields the protein CASSSPGTQNTEAFF.

This clone was observed a single time. This chain links TRBV27 with TRBJ2-5, with 7 nucleotides matching TRBD1. V dropped 2 bases and J dropped 4; count of bases not matched to a gene: 4. The CDR3 spans 14 residues. Germline CDR1 is MNHEY and CDR2 is SMNVEV (reference sequence). The CDR3 nucleotides read TGTGCCAGCAGTTTAGTGAGGGGGCGAGAGACCCAGTACTTC. Encoded protein: CASSLVRGRETQYF.

The rearrangement joins TRBV4-3 to TRBJ1-3, with a weak D call TRBD1 (5 bases). CDR1 and CDR2 from the germline V gene are LGHNA and YSLEER. The CDR3 contains 15 residues. V gave up 4 bases and J gave up 2 bases, with 12 bases separating them. CDR3 nucleotide sequence: TGCGCCAGCAGCCCGACCGGGGGGACTGGAAACACCATATATTTT. It translates to CASSPTGGTGNTIYF.

The rearrangement joins TRBV5-1 to TRBJ2-3; 10 bases fit TRBD1. Germline lookup yields CDR1 SGHRS and CDR2 YFSETQ. CDR3 length: 16 amino acids. The V and J ends lost 2 bases and 5 bases, in that order; junction bases with no gene match: 8. As DNA, the CDR3 is TGCGCCAGCAGCTTACGTCCGGGACAGGGGTTAGATACGCAGTATTTT. This translates into CASSLRPGQGLDTQYF. Filled out from reference TRBV5-1 and TRBJ2-3, the complete variable domain reads KAGVTQTPRYLIKTRGQQVTLSCSPISGHRSVSWYQQTPGQGLQFLFEYFSETQRNKGNFPGRFSGRQFSNSRSEMNVSTLELGDSALYLCASSLRPGQGLDTQYFGPGTRLTVL.

The V call is TRBV7-3, the J call TRBJ1-6; a possible D gene is TRBD1 (6 bases). The germline V gene encodes CDR1 SGHTA and CDR2 FQGTGA. V shed 5 bases and J shed 10 bases, with 24 bases lying between them. The CDR3 extends over 17 amino acids. CDR3 bases: TGTGCCAGCAGCCCCTCTTTTGGGGGCGGATTTGGATCACCCCTCCACTTT. This sequence encodes CASSPSFGGGFGSPLHF.

The chain combines TRBV5-4 with TRBJ1-1; the match to TRBD1 covers 7 bases. This CDR3 comprises 15 residues. V dropped 4 bases and J dropped 1; count of bases not matched to a gene: 7. The V gene's germline CDR1 is SGHNT and CDR2 YYREEE (reference sequence). The CDR3 spells CASSLGTARNTEAFF. CDR3 DNA: TGTGCCAGCAGCCTAGGGACAGCAAGGAACACTGAAGCTTTCTTT.

On this clone itself: Other DNA sequences in the same sample also yield this CDR3. The chain joins TRBV3-1 (or the pseudogene TRBV3-2) to TRBJ1-5; 9 bases are shared with TRBD1. Germline V gives CDR1 LGHDT, CDR2 YNNKEL (reference sequence). This CDR3 comprises 15 residues. V lost 3 bases, J lost 4 bases, and 4 bases stayed unmatched. CDR3 protein: CASSQAGQGNQPQHF. CDR3 nucleotide sequence: TGTGCCAGCAGCCAGGCCGGACAGGGGAATCAGCCCCAGCATTTT.

The V and J genes are TRBV18 and TRBJ1-1; 7 nucleotides agree with TRBD1. CDR3 length equals 15 residues. Looked up from germline, CDR1 is KGHSH and CDR2 is LQKENI. V trimming: 5 bases; J trimming: 0 bases; junction bases outside the gene matches: 6. The CDR3 DNA reads as TGTGCCAGCTCAGGATCCGGGACAGTGAACACTGAAGCTTTCTTT. This codes for CASSGSGTVNTEAFF.

V and J are TRBV6-4 and TRBJ2-2; 9 bases are shared with TRBD1. J lost 0 bases, V lost 6 bases, and 5 bases had no gene match. The CDR3 is made up of 16 amino acids. From germline, CDR1 is MRHNA and CDR2 SNTAGT. The CDR3 region is CASSARQGANTGELFF. The CDR3 DNA sequence: TGTGCCAGCAGCGCCCGACAGGGGGCGAACACCGGGGAGCTGTTTTTT.

The CDR3 region has the DNA TGTGCCAGCTCACCCGGACAGGGGGATGAAAAACTGTTTTTT. Its translation is CASSPGQGDEKLFF. This sequence joins TRBV18 and TRBJ1-4, with TRBD1 matching 10 bases. The CDR3 length is 14 residues. Trimming at V came to 3 bases and at J to 6 bases, leaving 1 base not matched to a gene. Germline CDR1 reads KGHSH; CDR2 reads LQKENI.

The chain recombines TRBV10-1 with TRBJ2-3, with D uncertain. Looked up from germline, CDR1 is WNHNN and CDR2 is SYGVQD (reference sequence). The V and J ends lost 3 bases and 0 bases respectively, with 7 bases between them. This CDR3 has 14 residues. CDR3 in DNA: TGCGCCAGCAGTGACAGGCATAGCACAGATACGCAGTATTTT. Protein: CASSDRHSTDTQYF.

This chain uses TRBV10-2 with TRBJ2-3; 16 nucleotides agree with TRBD2. The CDR3 consists of 16 residues. The germline gives CDR1 WSHSY, CDR2 SAAADI. V lost 8 bases and J lost 7; bases outside the gene matches: 9. The CDR3 region is CASSPGTSGRANTQYF. For the CDR3, the DNA is TGCGCCAGCTCGCCCGGGACTAGCGGGAGGGCTAATACGCAGTATTTT.

This chain connects TRBV19 to TRBJ1-6; D is perhaps TRBD1 (5 bases). Trimming took 6 bases from V and 5 from J, leaving 14 bases between them. The V gene's germline CDR1 is LNHDA and CDR2 SQIVND (reference sequence). The CDR3 extends over 15 amino acids. This CDR3 is CASSRSGRNNSPLHF. The CDR3 DNA reads TGTGCCAGTAGCCGGTCAGGGCGGAATAATTCACCCCTCCACTTT.